The 5 T cell receptor beta chains below were found in one sample sequenced in a study of T cells in Graves' hyperthyroidism and ophthalmopathy (dated by TCRdb to the late 2010s). Libraries were constructed by multiplex PCR. TCRdb names Illumina HiSeq 2000 as the instrument used. TCR beta CDR3 regions were amplified from RNA transcripts. A first-round RT-PCR of the TCR CDR3 used the HTBI primer set with the Qiagen OneStep RT-PCR kit. TCRdb reanalyzed the raw reads on its own, using fastp at Q25 for trimming and MiXCR for clone calling, and kept in-frame beta chains. Rows matching on CDR3 protein sequence are summarized as one entry with the most common DNA and genes. In all, the sample holds hundreds of thousands of distinct CDR3 sequences, and approximately 15% of those were seen once. The ten largest clones represent roughly 4.3% of the sample. Sequencing was done on a sample of blood. Receptors were obtained from a woman in her 40s with Graves' ophthalmopathy.

This clonotype was detected ten times or more. The V and J genes are TRBV28 and TRBJ2-7; D tentatively fits TRBD1 or TRBD2 (5 bases each). The ends were cut back, 6 bases at V and 0 bases at J, with 12 bases in the middle. Germline V gene sequence: CDR1 MDHEN, CDR2 SYDVKM. The CDR3 totals 14 residues. CDR3 DNA sequence: TGTGCCAGCAGCCCGTGGGGGAACTCCTACGAGCAGTACTTC. Encoded protein: CASSPWGNSYEQYF.

This clonotype was seen repeatedly, ten times or more. This rearrangement joins TRBV19 to TRBJ1-3; D perhaps matches TRBD1 (5 bases). Trimming removed 3 bases at V and 0 bases at J, with 6 bases between. The germline CDR1 and CDR2 sequences are LNHDA and SQIVND (reference sequence). The CDR3 is 14 residues long. The CDR3 loop reads CASSMGHSGNTIYF. As DNA, the CDR3 is TGTGCCAGTAGTATGGGGCACTCTGGAAACACCATATATTTT.

This clonotype was picked up many times. This chain connects TRBV28 to TRBJ2-7; D perhaps matches TRBD2 (6 bases). V was cut by 6 bases and J by 3 bases, with 9 bases left in between. This CDR3 has 12 residues. The germline CDR1 and CDR2 sequences are MDHEN and SYDVKM. The CDR3 sequence is CASRGGIYEQYF. The CDR3 nucleotides read TGTGCCAGCAGGGGCGGGATCTACGAGCAGTACTTC.

V usage is TRBV29-1 and J usage is TRBJ1-3; D ambiguous. Germline V gene data show CDR1 as SQVTM and CDR2 as ANQGSEA. The CDR3 extends over 15 amino acids. Trimming left V 0 bases short and J 8 bases short, with 17 bases between. The CDR3: CSVEDPLGGQDTIYF. In nucleotides, the CDR3 is TGCAGCGTTGAAGATCCATTGGGTGGTCAGGACACCATATATTTT.

Only a few counts were recorded for this clonotype. The genes are TRBV29-1 and TRBJ2-7, with 12 bases identical to TRBD1. J lost 5 bases, V lost 1 base, and 6 bases had no gene match. The CDR3 consists of 15 residues. The germline V gene has CDR1 SQVTM and CDR2 ANQGSEA. CDR3 region: CSVEGGTGGINEQYF. CDR3 DNA: TGCAGCGTTGAAGGGGGGACAGGGGGCATCAACGAGCAGTACTTC.